This T cell receptor beta chain was captured in a study of T cells in Graves' hyperthyroidism and ophthalmopathy. Study results and caveats: Blood also held most thyroid clonotypes expanded beyond 0.001. Ophthalmopathy prediction by the model preceded onset by a median about 6.5 months.

This clonotype has ten or more counts. Its antigen is not known. V shed 6 bases and J 1 base; nucleotides not matched to a gene: 7. Germline V gives CDR1 MDHEN, CDR2 SYDVKM. CDR3 size: 15 residues. From RNA transcripts, TCR beta CDR3 regions were amplified. Using the HTBI primer set, a first-round RT-PCR was run on the TCR CDR3. From the multiplex PCR reads, TCRdb called clonotypes with MiXCR, one entry per CDR3 protein. Of over 500,000 distinct CDR3 sequences listed, approximately 17% were seen once; the top ten hold roughly 18%. The clonotype was recovered from a woman younger than 35 with Graves' ophthalmopathy. The chain uses TRBV28 and TRBJ2-7, with 9 bases aligning to TRBD1. The sequenced sample consisted of blood. CDR3 DNA: TGTGCCAGCAGATCGACAGGGGGGCTTTCCTACGAGCAGTACTTC. This gives the protein CASRSTGGLSYEQYF.